A single sample is the source of the 5 T cell receptor beta chains below, sequenced in a study of OX40 agonist ivuxolimab in advanced cancers. Clones were sequenced by immunoSEQ multiplex PCR, and TCRdb holds only the in-frame ones, with some missing. Of roughly 58,000 clones detected, over 90% appear once; the ten largest clones hold about 20%. The starting material was CD4+ or CD8+ T cells sorted from blood, obtained in a trial of the OX40 agonist ivuxolimab. The receptor set was obtained from an adult with an advanced solid tumor such as melanoma, head and neck, liver or kidney cancer.

This chain connects TRBV10-3 to TRBJ2-7, with 7 nucleotides matching TRBD1. This CDR3 spans 17 amino acids. Unmatched junction bases numbered 14, after V lost 6 bases and J lost 0 bases. Germline assignment: CDR1 ENHRY and CDR2 SYGVKD. This CDR3 reads CAIRDETGAKNSYEQYF. CDR3 bases: TGTGCCATCAGGGACGAAACAGGGGCTAAGAACTCCTACGAGCAGTACTTC.

V gene TRBV11-2 combines with J gene TRBJ1-5, with D possibly matching TRBD1 (5 bases). V lost 2 bases, J lost 5 bases, and 16 bases lay in between. The germline CDR1 and CDR2 sequences are SGHAT and FQNNGV. The CDR3 sequence is 16 residues long. The CDR3 here is CASSLSAGRQDQPQHF. The CDR3 bases are TGTGCCAGCAGCTTATCGGCAGGGCGTCAGGATCAGCCCCAGCATTTT.

CDR3 sequence: CASSLALTGALGDEQFF. The CDR3 bases are TGTGCCAGCAGCTTAGCACTCACAGGGGCTCTTGGGGATGAGCAGTTCTTC. The chain carries TRBV7-9 and TRBJ2-1, with 7 positions matching TRBD1. The V segment lost 0 bases and the J segment 8 bases; nucleotides outside the gene matches: 13. CDR3 length equals 17 residues. Germline lookup yields CDR1 SEHNR and CDR2 FQNEAQ (reference sequence).

CDR3 DNA: TGTGCCAGCAGTTCTCCGGGACTAGAGGTCAATGAGCAGTTCTTC. Translating gives CASSSPGLEVNEQFF. The V gene is TRBV6-5, the J gene TRBJ2-1; 8 nucleotides align to TRBD2. V lost 4 bases to trimming and J lost 6 bases; unmatched junction nucleotides: 8. The CDR3 contains 15 residues. Germline lookup yields CDR1 MNHEY and CDR2 SVGAGI.

The table lists this clone with a count of one. This chain connects TRBV28 to TRBJ2-5; tentatively, D is TRBD2 (6 bases). CDR3 size: 15 residues. Deletions cut 2 bases from V and 5 bases from J, with 15 bases between. Germline CDR1 MDHEN, CDR2 SYDVKM. The CDR3 here is CASSLVGTQAETQYF. CDR3 bases: TGTGCCAGCAGTTTAGTAGGGACTCAGGCGGAGACCCAGTACTTC.